The TCR beta chain described here comes from a study of cytomegalovirus exposure and HLA in healthy donors. PCR amplification relied on 60 Vbeta primers (plus 13 Jbeta primers). Here immunoSEQ multiplex PCR was the method, and the copy in TCRdb shows in-frame clones only, minus some. Here the sample spans some 250,000 clones, 82% being singletons. This clonotype originated in a woman aged 40 to 50 in good health and CMV-seropositive. The material sequenced was PBMCs.

CDR3 loop: CASSLSRDSPLHF. The CDR3, as DNA: TGTGCCAGCAGTTTATCCCGGGATTCACCCCTCCACTTT. J is TRBJ1-6 and V is TRBV27; D gene unclear. Germline assignment: CDR1 MNHEY and CDR2 SMNVEV (reference sequence). The V gene lost 0 bases and the J gene lost 8 bases, with 5 bases spanning the gap. The CDR3 contains 13 residues.